Below are 8 T cell receptor beta chains sequenced from a single sample in a study of blood T cell repertoires in COVID-19. Profiled with immunoSEQ multiplex PCR; TCRdb holds only in-frame clones, not every one. The data contain 200,000 to 300,000 clones, over 80% of them singletons. What was sequenced was peripheral blood. The source is a man in his forties with acute or convalescent COVID-19.

The V call is TRBV6-5, the J call TRBJ1-3; D perhaps matches TRBD1 (6 bases). The CDR3 is 15 residues long. Trimming removed 0 bases from V and 4 bases from J, with 10 bases in between. Per the germline V gene, CDR1 is MNHEY and CDR2 is SVGAGI. CDR3 sequence: CASSYSQGSGNTIYF. DNA of the CDR3: TGTGCCAGCAGTTACTCACAGGGCTCAGGAAACACCATATATTTT.

The CDR3 region has the DNA TGTGCCAGCAGTGAAATGGGGCAGAGCAATCAGCCCCAGCATTTT. Protein sequence: CASSEMGQSNQPQHF. The rearrangement links TRBV6-1 to TRBJ1-5; D may be TRBD1 (5 bases). The CDR3 loop spans 15 amino acids. Germline V CDR1 and CDR2: MNHNS, SASEGT. V was cut by 2 bases and J by 1 base, with 9 bases left in between.

The gene calls are TRBV25-1 and TRBJ1-6; D gene uncertain. The CDR3 is 15 residues long. Germline V gene data show CDR1 as MGHDK and CDR2 as SYGVNS. Trimming removed 0 bases from V and 8 bases from J, with 11 bases in between. The CDR3: CASSEYVTGYSPLHF. As DNA, the CDR3 is TGTGCCAGCAGTGAATATGTGACGGGATATTCACCCCTCCACTTT.

V is TRBV5-4 and J is TRBJ2-5; D remains unclear. The CDR3 is 12 residues long. Germline V CDR1 and CDR2: SGHNT, YYREEE (reference sequence). Trimming shortened V by 7 bases and J by 2 bases, and 9 bases separated the two germline ends. As DNA, the CDR3 is TGTGCCAGCGGCGACTCGCAAGAGACCCAGTACTTC. Protein: CASGDSQETQYF.

CDR3: CASSYSYLVGTGELFF. The CDR3 DNA is TGTGCCAGCAGTTACTCGTACCTCGTCGGCACCGGGGAGCTGTTTTTT. The chain uses TRBV6-5 and TRBJ2-2; D not certain. The V gene's germline CDR1 is MNHEY and CDR2 SVGAGI. V was pared by 0 bases and J by 4 bases, with 12 bases between. The CDR3 loop spans 16 amino acids.

This chain joins TRBV7-9 and TRBJ2-6; D unresolved. Germline V gene sequence: CDR1 SEHNR, CDR2 FQNEAQ (reference sequence). The V end lost 5 bases, the J end lost 4 bases, and 21 bases lay between the germline ends. This CDR3 is built from 18 residues. For the CDR3, the DNA is TGTGCCAGCAGCCCCGGCCGGGTCCCCTCCGCCGGGGCCAACGTCCTGACTTTC. Amino acid sequence: CASSPGRVPSAGANVLTF.

This clone was detected only once. The CDR3 is CASSLAQGHQPQHF. The CDR3 nucleotides are TGTGCCAGCAGCTTAGCGCAGGGGCATCAGCCCCAGCATTTT. The chain employs TRBV7-8 and TRBJ1-5; maybe TRBD1 (6 bases). CDR1 and CDR2 (germline): SGHVS, FQNEAQ. Trimming took 0 bases from V and 5 from J, leaving 8 bases between them. This CDR3 spans 14 amino acids.

The chain is built from TRBV18 and TRBJ1-5, with 7 bases matching TRBD1. This CDR3 spans 14 amino acids. CDR1 and CDR2 (germline): KGHSH, LQKENI. V dropped 3 bases and J dropped 3; count of bases not matched to a gene: 2. CDR3 sequence reads: CASSPGQYNQPQHF. Written as DNA, the CDR3 is TGTGCCAGCTCACCGGGACAGTACAATCAGCCCCAGCATTTT.